Listed here are 14 T cell receptor beta chains from one sample, sequenced in a study of monozygotic twins with cystic fibrosis. Assay: immunoSEQ multiplex PCR; the TCRdb copy retains only in-frame clones and omits some. The sample carries under 40,000 clones, 90% to 97% recorded once. Specimen: blood. All receptors come from a girl aged 2 to 10 with cystic fibrosis.

V usage is TRBV19 and J usage is TRBJ1-1, with D possibly being TRBD1 (5 bases). The CDR3 runs 15 residues. Trimming stripped 5 bases from V and 5 bases from J, with 18 bases between. Germline-derived CDR1 and CDR2 are LNHDA and SQIVND (reference sequence). CDR3 bases: TGTGCCAGTAGTGCCCCCGGGACTCAGGGAACTGAAGCTTTCTTT. Its translation is CASSAPGTQGTEAFF.

The chain has TRBV28 and TRBJ1-1; no firm D call. Germline V gene data show CDR1 as MDHEN and CDR2 as SYDVKM. The CDR3 contains 12 residues. Trimming took 7 bases from V and 2 from J, leaving 8 bases between them. The CDR3 sequence is CASTESNTEAFF. CDR3 bases: TGTGCCAGCACGGAATCTAACACTGAAGCTTTCTTT. Full variable domain (missing parts from reference TRBV28 and TRBJ1-1): DVKVTQSSRYLVKRTGEKVFLECVQDMDHENMFWYRQDPGLGLRLIYFSYDVKMKEKGDIPEGYSVSREKKERFSLILESASTNQTSMYLCASTESNTEAFFGQGTRLTVV.

In this sample, this clone turned up once. This chain joins TRBV7-8 and TRBJ2-3, with TRBD1 matching 10 bases. With V trimmed by 5 bases and J by 5 bases, 7 bases remained unmatched. The CDR3 is 15 amino acids. Germline V gene sequence: CDR1 SGHVS, CDR2 FQNEAQ. This CDR3 reads CASSTRDRGIDTQYF. CDR3 nucleotides: TGTGCCAGCAGCACCCGGGACAGGGGTATAGATACGCAGTATTTT.

The chain recombines TRBV6-4 with TRBJ2-1, with TRBD2 as a possible D gene (6 bases). CDR1 MRHNA and CDR2 SNTAGT come from the germline V gene. The CDR3 length is 15 residues. V gave up 0 bases and J gave up 0 bases, with 6 bases separating them. The DNA for the CDR3 is TGTGCCAGCAGTGACTCAGCGGGCTCCTACAATGAGCAGTTCTTC. Encoded protein: CASSDSAGSYNEQFF.

This clone was observed a few times. The CDR3 region has the DNA TGTGCCAGCAGTTCCGCAGGGGTCGGCGAGCAGTACTTC. Its translation is CASSSAGVGEQYF. V and J are TRBV27 and TRBJ2-7; tentative D call: TRBD1 (6 bases). V was pared by 4 bases and J by 6 bases, with 13 bases between. The CDR3 consists of 13 residues. CDR1 and CDR2 from the germline V gene are MNHEY and SMNVEV (reference sequence).

The rearrangement uses TRBV6-5 and TRBJ2-5, with TRBD1 as a possible D gene (6 bases). The CDR3 runs to 15 residues. Germline V gene lookup returns CDR1 MNHEY and CDR2 SVGAGI. Trimming took 0 bases from V and 1 from J, leaving 9 bases between them. The CDR3 loop is CASSYSPDSQETQYF. CDR3 bases: TGTGCCAGCAGTTACTCACCGGACAGCCAAGAGACCCAGTACTTC.

The chain couples TRBV29-1 to TRBJ2-1; TRBD2 is a possible D gene (6 bases). The CDR3 is 14 residues long. The V and J ends lost 7 bases and 3 bases respectively, with 16 bases between them. CDR1 is SQVTM and CDR2 is ANQGSEA in the germline V gene. CDR3 amino acids: CSAEGTLYYNEQFF. The CDR3 DNA follows: TGCAGCGCAGAAGGGACTCTTTACTACAATGAGCAGTTCTTC.

The chain combines TRBV5-6 with TRBJ1-1; 9 bases agree with TRBD1. The CDR3 is 16 residues long. With V trimmed by 1 base and J by 4 bases, 8 bases remained unmatched. Germline CDR1 and CDR2: SGHDT and YYEEEE. CDR3 region: CASSLLETGGSTEAFF. The CDR3 nucleotides are TGTGCCAGCAGCTTGTTGGAGACAGGGGGTTCCACTGAAGCTTTCTTT.

The chain employs TRBV10-3 and TRBJ2-1, with 11 bases fitting TRBD2. This CDR3 contains 16 residues. The V gene end was trimmed by 3 bases and the J gene end by 2 bases; junction bases not matched to a gene: 3. The germline V gene has CDR1 ENHRY and CDR2 SYGVKD. The CDR3 is CAISEGSGRAYNEQFF. The CDR3 DNA reads TGTGCCATCAGTGAAGGTAGCGGGAGGGCCTACAATGAGCAGTTCTTC.

This chain links TRBV27 with TRBJ2-1; maybe TRBD2 (5 bases). Germline V lookup: CDR1 MNHEY, CDR2 SMNVEV (reference sequence). V was clipped by 1 base and J by 6 bases, with 13 bases between them. CDR3 size: 15 residues. The CDR3 DNA sequence: TGTGCCAGCAGTTTATTTGCGGGCAGTGGCAATGAGCAGTTCTTC. Amino acids: CASSLFAGSGNEQFF.

This clone was observed a single time. The V and J genes are TRBV5-7 and TRBJ1-2, with TRBD1 as a possible D gene (6 bases). TRBV5-7 is filed as an ORF, its function uncertain. The CDR3 spans 11 residues. V shed 3 bases and J shed 6 bases, with 6 bases lying between them. The CDR3 sequence: CASSYRDGYTF. The CDR3 nucleotides are TGTGCCAGCAGCTACAGGGATGGCTACACCTTC.

This clone appeared once. J is TRBJ1-2 and V is TRBV5-6; D gene unclear. The CDR3 is made up of 11 amino acids. Trimming removed 1 base at V and 10 bases at J, with 8 bases between. The germline V gene encodes CDR1 SGHDT and CDR2 YYEEEE. CDR3 bases: TGTGCCAGCAGCTTGTTCAGCAACTACACCTTC. Translated: CASSLFSNYTF.

The chain links TRBV7-8 to TRBJ2-6; D remains ambiguous. CDR1 is SGHVS, CDR2 FQNEAQ, per germline. V was shortened by 2 bases and J by 1 base, with 9 bases between the two germline ends. The CDR3 has 16 amino acids. For the CDR3, the DNA is TGTGCCAGCAGCTTATACTCTCCTTCTGGGGCCAACGTCCTGACTTTC. Its translation: CASSLYSPSGANVLTF.

This chain connects TRBV30 to TRBJ2-1, with D hard to call. Looked up from germline, CDR1 is GTSNPN and CDR2 is SVGIG (reference sequence). The CDR3 has 15 amino acids. V gave up 0 bases and J gave up 0 bases, with 9 bases separating them. The CDR3 DNA sequence: TGTGCCTGGAGTGTAGGTCAGAGCTCCTACAATGAGCAGTTCTTC. It is translated as CAWSVGQSSYNEQFF. Complete variable domain (other parts from reference TRBV30 and TRBJ2-1): SQTIHQWPATLVQPVGSPLSLECTVEGTSNPNLYWYRQAAGRGLQLLFYSVGIGQISSEVPQNLSASRPQDRQFILSSKKLLLSDSGFYLCAWSVGQSSYNEQFFGPGTRLTVL.